One and the same sample provided the 31 T cell receptor beta chains below, sequenced in a study of blood T cell repertoires in COVID-19. Data came from immunoSEQ multiplex PCR; TCRdb stores just in-frame clones and leaves some out. The table shows roughly 130,000 clones, with roughly 90% occurring only once. The sample was peripheral blood. These receptors originate from a man aged 50-60 years with active COVID-19.

V is TRBV2 and J is TRBJ2-7; tentatively, D is TRBD1 (6 bases). Germline V gives CDR1 SNHLY, CDR2 FYNNEI. CDR3 length: 14 amino acids. Trimming shortened V by 2 bases and J by 7 bases, and 15 bases separated the two germline ends. Here the CDR3 reads CASSERQVAGEQYF. In DNA, the CDR3 is TGTGCCAGCAGTGAAAGACAGGTAGCCGGTGAGCAGTACTTC. The full variable domain, with the rest looked up from reference TRBV2 and TRBJ2-7, is EPEVTQTPSHQVTQMGQEVILRCVPISNHLYFYWYRQILGQKVEFLVSFYNNEISEKSEIFDDQFSVERPDGSNFTLKIRSTKLEDSAMYFCASSERQVAGEQYFGPGTRLTVT.

The rearrangement joins TRBV7-8 to TRBJ2-7; perhaps TRBD1 as D (5 bases). The CDR3 extends over 14 amino acids. Germline-derived CDR1 and CDR2 are SGHVS and FQNEAQ. V shed 1 base and J shed 4 bases, with 11 bases lying between them. The DNA for the CDR3 is TGTGCCAGCAGCTTAGGGGTAGGGGTTTACGAGCAGTACGTC. This encodes CASSLGVGVYEQYV.

The chain's CDR3 is CASSVGPVETEAFF. The CDR3 nucleotides read TGTGCCAGCAGCGTAGGTCCCGTGGAGACTGAAGCTTTCTTT. The V and J genes are TRBV9 and TRBJ1-1; D remains unclear. Deletions cut 0 bases from V and 5 bases from J, with 11 bases between. Germline-derived CDR1 and CDR2 are SGDLS and YYNGEE. The CDR3 runs to 14 residues.

The chain couples TRBV15 to TRBJ1-5; a possible D gene is TRBD1 (5 bases). CDR1 and CDR2 from the germline V gene are LNHNV and YYDKDF (reference sequence). The CDR3 has 13 amino acids. V was trimmed by 0 bases and J by 6 bases, leaving 6 bases between them. CDR3 sequence reads: CATSREGAQPQHF. The CDR3, as DNA: TGTGCCACCAGCAGAGAAGGGGCTCAGCCCCAGCATTTT.

The V gene is TRBV4-2, the J gene TRBJ2-7; D is ambiguous. Germline CDR1 is LGHNA and CDR2 is YNFKEQ. Trimming stripped 0 bases from V and 0 bases from J, with 12 bases between. The CDR3 runs 16 residues. DNA of the CDR3: TGTGCCAGCAGCCAAGATTGGCCTTCCAGCTCCTACGAGCAGTACGTC. It translates to CASSQDWPSSSYEQYV.

This clone was observed a handful of times. V gene TRBV4-1 combines with J gene TRBJ1-5; a possible D gene is TRBD1 (5 bases). The CDR3 consists of 15 residues. Germline-derived CDR1 and CDR2 are MGHRA and YSYEKL. V was trimmed by 0 bases and J by 2 bases, leaving 8 bases between them. This CDR3 is CASSQELGGNQPQHF. The CDR3 DNA reads TGCGCCAGCAGCCAAGAATTAGGGGGCAATCAGCCCCAGCATTTT.

The chain links TRBV2 to TRBJ2-3; a weak D match, TRBD2 (6 bases). The CDR3 is 15 residues long. With 2 bases removed from V and 0 bases from J, the gap between germline ends came to 9 bases. Germline-derived CDR1 and CDR2 are SNHLY and FYNNEI. The CDR3 DNA follows: TGTGCCAGCAGTGAATGGCGGGGTAGCACAGATACGCAGTATTTT. Translated: CASSEWRGSTDTQYF. The full variable domain, in which reference TRBV2 and TRBJ2-3 provide the parts outside the CDR3, is EPEVTQTPSHQVTQMGQEVILRCVPISNHLYFYWYRQILGQKVEFLVSFYNNEISEKSEIFDDQFSVERPDGSNFTLKIRSTKLEDSAMYFCASSEWRGSTDTQYFGPGTRLTVL.

The chain recombines TRBV5-1 with TRBJ2-5; 8 positions agree with TRBD2. Germline V gene data show CDR1 as SGHRS and CDR2 as YFSETQ. The trim removed 3 bases at V and 1 base at J, leaving 2 bases unmatched. The CDR3 runs 14 residues. The CDR3 DNA reads as TGCGCCAGCAGCTCGGGGGGGACCCAAGAGACCCAGTACTTC. Its translation is CASSSGGTQETQYF.

The chain joins TRBV6-5 to TRBJ2-2, with D possibly matching TRBD1 (7 bases). The CDR3 spans 15 residues. Per the germline V gene, CDR1 is MNHEY and CDR2 is SVGAGI. V dropped 2 bases and J dropped 5 bases, with 12 bases sitting between them. The CDR3 spells CASSYQGGLTGELFF. The CDR3 DNA reads TGTGCCAGCAGTTACCAGGGGGGTTTGACCGGGGAGCTGTTTTTT.

The chain is built from TRBV19 and TRBJ2-1; TRBD1 matches at 10 bases. Unmatched junction bases numbered 4, after V lost 6 bases and J lost 2 bases. There are 15 residues in the CDR3. Germline V gene lookup returns CDR1 LNHDA and CDR2 SQIVND (reference sequence). CDR3 region: CASRGQGETYNEQFF. The CDR3, as DNA: TGTGCCAGTAGAGGACAGGGGGAGACCTACAATGAGCAGTTCTTC. The entire variable domain, with the rest obtained from reference TRBV19 and TRBJ2-1, is as follows: DGGITQSPKYLFRKEGQNVTLSCEQNLNHDAMYWYRQDPGQGLRLIYYSQIVNDFQKGDIAEGYSVSREKKESFPLTVTSAQKNPTAFYLCASRGQGETYNEQFFGPGTRLTVL.

The chain joins TRBV11-3 to TRBJ2-5, with 16 bases matching TRBD2. The germline V gene has CDR1 SGHNT and CDR2 YENEEA. The CDR3 is made up of 18 amino acids. V was clipped by 5 bases and J by 5 bases; unmatched bases: 11. The CDR3 DNA reads as TGTGCCAGCAGCCGTAGGGGACTAGCGGGAGGGCCGCGGGAGACCCAGTACTTC. This gives the protein CASSRRGLAGGPRETQYF. The variable domain in full, completed from reference TRBV11-3 and TRBJ2-5, reads EAGVVQSPRYKIIEKKQPVAFWCNPISGHNTLYWYLQNLGQGPELLIRYENEEAVDDSQLPKDRFSAERLKGVDSTLKIQPAELGDSAVYLCASSRRGLAGGPRETQYFGPGTRLLVL.

The V gene is TRBV6-6, the J gene TRBJ1-1; D is unclear. Germline CDR1 is MNHNY and CDR2 is SVGAGI (reference sequence). The V and J ends lost 7 bases and 3 bases respectively, with 15 bases between them. This CDR3 contains 14 residues. The CDR3: CASTERVTDTEAFF. As DNA, the CDR3 is TGTGCCAGCACTGAACGCGTAACAGACACTGAAGCTTTCTTT.

The chain recombines TRBV6-5 with TRBJ2-1, with 10 bases identical to TRBD1. Looked up from germline, CDR1 is MNHEY and CDR2 is SVGAGI. J was trimmed by 3 bases and V by 6 bases; bases with no gene match: 5. The CDR3 has 15 amino acids. CDR3 sequence: CASRRGQGYYNEQFF. The DNA for the CDR3 is TGTGCCAGCAGAAGGGGACAGGGGTACTACAATGAGCAGTTCTTC.

This chain joins TRBV19 and TRBJ2-3; D call uncertain. The ends were cut back, 3 bases at V and 0 bases at J, with 13 bases in the middle. Germline loops: CDR1 LNHDA, CDR2 SQIVND (reference sequence). This CDR3 region has 16 residues. CDR3 sequence (DNA): TGTGCCAGTAGTATTTATCGGGTACGAAGCACAGATACGCAGTATTTT. Amino acids: CASSIYRVRSTDTQYF.

The chain is built from TRBV7-8 and TRBJ2-1, with D uncertain. Germline V gene sequence: CDR1 SGHVS, CDR2 FQNEAQ. The CDR3 is 12 residues long. Trimming pared 1 base from V and 4 bases from J, leaving 2 bases between. CDR3 in amino acids: CASSLVYNEQFF. CDR3 coding DNA: TGTGCCAGCAGCTTAGTATACAATGAGCAGTTCTTC. The full variable domain, with the rest looked up from reference TRBV7-8 and TRBJ2-1, is GAGVSQSPRYKVAKRGQDVALRCDPISGHVSLFWYQQALGQGPEFLTYFQNEAQLDKSGLPSDRFFAERPEGSVSTLKIQRTQQEDSAVYLCASSLVYNEQFFGPGTRLTVL.

This clone has just one count. The gene calls are TRBV2 and TRBJ1-2; the D gene is possibly TRBD1 (6 bases). Germline V lookup: CDR1 SNHLY, CDR2 FYNNEI. CDR3 length: 13 amino acids. The V and J ends lost 7 bases and 2 bases respectively, with 11 bases between them. The CDR3 nucleotides are TGTGCCAGCACAGGGGTTACCAACTATGGCTACACCTTC. Its protein is CASTGVTNYGYTF.

The V and J genes are TRBV13 and TRBJ1-1; TRBD1 matches 12 bases. Germline CDR1 is PRHDT and CDR2 is FYEKMQ (reference sequence). Unmatched junction bases numbered 15, after V lost 5 bases and J lost 2 bases. The CDR3 sequence is 19 residues long. This chain's CDR3 is CASSPRSGTGGRGNTEAFF. The CDR3 DNA reads as TGTGCCAGCAGCCCAAGATCCGGGACAGGGGGCCGGGGTAACACTGAAGCTTTCTTT.

The CDR3 DNA sequence: TGTGCCAGCAAATCAACCCAGGGGAATTCACCCCTCCACTTT. It translates to CASKSTQGNSPLHF. The chain employs TRBV6-5 and TRBJ1-6, with D possibly matching TRBD1 (6 bases). CDR3 size: 14 residues. Trimming stripped 7 bases from V and 7 bases from J, with 14 bases between. Germline V gene sequence: CDR1 MNHEY, CDR2 SVGAGI.

This clone came up a few times. This chain uses TRBV27 with TRBJ2-2; D is uncertain. The V end lost 2 bases, the J end lost 3 bases, and 10 bases lay between the germline ends. From germline, CDR1 is MNHEY and CDR2 SMNVEV (reference sequence). The CDR3 runs 15 residues. The CDR3: CASSLNRIHTGELFF. The CDR3 nucleotides read TGTGCCAGCAGTTTAAACAGAATTCACACCGGGGAGCTGTTTTTT.

The genes are TRBV29-1 and TRBJ2-6, with TRBD1 matching over 9 bases. The CDR3 is 14 amino acids. CDR1 and CDR2 (germline): SQVTM, ANQGSEA. V trimming: 6 bases; J trimming: 3 bases; junction bases outside the gene matches: 3. This CDR3 reads CSVGDRVGANVLTF. DNA of the CDR3: TGCAGCGTCGGGGACAGGGTTGGGGCCAACGTCCTGACTTTC.

CDR3 in amino acids: CSVGGQGSDGYTF. The CDR3 bases are TGCAGCGTTGGTGGACAGGGTAGCGATGGCTACACCTTC. The gene calls are TRBV29-1 and TRBJ1-2, with 8 bases that match TRBD1. Per the germline V gene, CDR1 is SQVTM and CDR2 is ANQGSEA. Trimming removed 4 bases from V and 6 bases from J; junction bases left unmatched: 7. The CDR3 length is 13 residues.

This clone has a single count. This rearrangement joins TRBV28 to TRBJ1-4; 12 bases agree with TRBD1. Trimming at V came to 5 bases and at J to 11 bases, leaving 3 bases not matched to a gene. The CDR3 has 13 residues. Germline V gene sequence: CDR1 MDHEN, CDR2 SYDVKM. The CDR3 DNA reads as TGTGCCAGCAGTCCCGGGACAGGGGGCAAACTGTTTTTT. This translates into CASSPGTGGKLFF.

The chain uses TRBV19 and TRBJ2-1; D ambiguous. Germline assignment: CDR1 LNHDA and CDR2 SQIVND (reference sequence). V was pared by 0 bases and J by 0 bases, with 15 bases between. The CDR3 loop spans 18 amino acids. CDR3 DNA: TGTGCCAGTAGTATAGATCTAGTGGGTACGAGCTCCTACAATGAGCAGTTCTTC. Its protein is CASSIDLVGTSSYNEQFF.

The chain uses TRBV7-7 and TRBJ2-2; TRBD2 aligns across 11 bases. Germline values: CDR1 SSHAT, CDR2 FNYEAQ (reference sequence). This CDR3 spans 16 amino acids. V was pared by 0 bases and J by 6 bases, with 3 bases of the junction left unmatched. The CDR3: CASSLAPSGRPGELFF. The CDR3 DNA reads TGTGCCAGCAGCTTAGCGCCTAGCGGGAGGCCCGGGGAGCTGTTTTTT.

CDR3 in amino acids: CASSPRVREVNTEAFF. The CDR3 DNA is TGTGCCAGCAGCCCTCGGGTCCGGGAGGTGAACACTGAAGCTTTCTTT. The chain joins TRBV4-2 to TRBJ1-1; D uncertain. V dropped 4 bases and J dropped 0 bases, with 15 bases sitting between them. Germline V gene data show CDR1 as LGHNA and CDR2 as YNFKEQ. The CDR3 runs 16 residues.

The chain is built from TRBV15 and TRBJ1-1, with 7 bases fitting TRBD1. The V gene end was trimmed by 0 bases and the J gene end by 8 bases; junction bases not matched to a gene: 6. CDR3 length equals 14 residues. Germline CDR1 and CDR2: LNHNV and YYDKDF (reference sequence). In DNA form, the CDR3 reads TGTGCCACCAGCAGAGAGAGACAGGGTATGGAAGCTTTCTTT. Translation: CATSRERQGMEAFF.

CDR3 in DNA: TGTGCCAGCAGCCCGACAGGGAACACCGGGGAGCTGTTTTTT. Translating it yields CASSPTGNTGELFF. The V and J genes are TRBV11-3 and TRBJ2-2, with TRBD1 as a possible D gene (6 bases). Germline loops: CDR1 SGHNT, CDR2 YENEEA. The CDR3 has 14 residues. Trimming left V 5 bases short and J 1 base short, with 8 bases between.

This clone was picked up one time. This chain links TRBV6-6 with TRBJ2-3; tentative D call: TRBD2 (6 bases). Germline V CDR1 and CDR2: MNHNY, SVGAGI (reference sequence). The CDR3 is 13 residues long. V lost 7 bases and J lost 2, with 10 bases in between. CDR3 sequence reads: CASNSGDTDTQYF. As DNA, the CDR3 is TGTGCCAGCAATAGCGGAGACACAGATACGCAGTATTTT.

V gene TRBV11-3 combines with J gene TRBJ1-1, with D perhaps matching TRBD1 (6 bases). Germline V lookup: CDR1 SGHNT, CDR2 YENEEA. V lost 6 bases and J lost 10, with 18 bases in between. The CDR3 runs to 13 residues. This CDR3 reads CASRGRRGARAFF. CDR3 DNA sequence: TGTGCCAGCAGAGGAAGACGGGGGGCGCGAGCTTTCTTT.

The count of this clone is one. This chain connects TRBV6-5 to TRBJ2-1, with 14 bases matching TRBD2. The germline V gene encodes CDR1 MNHEY and CDR2 SVGAGI. The CDR3 contains 14 residues. J was trimmed by 9 bases and V by 6 bases; bases with no gene match: 4. The CDR3 coding sequence is TGTGCCAGCAGAGGGACTAGCGGGAGTACTGAGCAGTTCTTC. Protein sequence: CASRGTSGSTEQFF.

This clone was picked up one time. The V call is TRBV2, the J call TRBJ1-2; no firm D call. V gave up 0 bases and J gave up 10 bases, with 12 bases separating them. Germline values: CDR1 SNHLY, CDR2 FYNNEI. This CDR3 contains 13 residues. This CDR3 is CASSEAPGGAYTF. CDR3 bases: TGTGCCAGCAGTGAAGCCCCGGGAGGTGCCTACACCTTC. Complete variable domain (other parts from reference TRBV2 and TRBJ1-2): EPEVTQTPSHQVTQMGQEVILRCVPISNHLYFYWYRQILGQKVEFLVSFYNNEISEKSEIFDDQFSVERPDGSNFTLKIRSTKLEDSAMYFCASSEAPGGAYTFGSGTRLTVV.